This TCR beta chain was captured by sequencing in a study of blood T cell repertoires in COVID-19. Across the whole study: Both acute and convalescent COVID-19 samples were obtained from the United States, Italy and Spain.

The CDR3 is 17 residues long. The germline V gene encodes CDR1 SGHRS and CDR2 YFSETQ. The V gene end was trimmed by 4 bases and the J gene end by 3 bases; junction bases not matched to a gene: 14. Methods used by the authors: Amplifying reference gene primers gave estimates of nucleated cell counts. The assay was immunoSEQ multiplex PCR, and TCRdb's table has in-frame clones only and misses some. From that table come the V and J calls and clone size; the DNA was used to work out D and trimming. The sample records about 300,000 clones, about nine tenths being singletons. This rearrangement joins TRBV5-1 to TRBJ2-7, with 9 bases aligning to TRBD2. The sequence derives from a woman aged 25-40 years who had recovered from COVID-19. Sequencing was carried out using peripheral blood. CDR3 DNA: TGCGCCAGCAGCAAGTATCCCAGCGGGGGGTTAAACTACGAGCAGTACTTC. Amino acid sequence: CASSKYPSGGLNYEQYF.